This record concerns one T cell receptor (beta chain) sequence. The antigen is undetermined. The sample comes from a study of T-cell memory formation after mild COVID-19. V lost 1 base and J 9 bases, leaving 10 bases between the germline ends. The CDR3 runs to 13 residues. Germline loops: CDR1 SGHVS, CDR2 FNYEAQ. 5'RACE primed at constant segments yielded TCR alpha and TCR beta cDNA libraries bearing sample barcodes and UMIs. TCRdb reprocessed the 5' RACE reads via MiXCR and lists one record per CDR3 protein. The table shows about 410,000 distinct CDR3 sequences, with roughly 18% occurring only once. Overall study results and limits: Clonal second-wave expansions that peaked on day 37 had unconfirmed SARS-CoV-2 specificity. Clones that shrank (day 15 to 85) were balanced CD4/CD8, whereas later expanders leaned CD4+.

This sequence originates from a man between 18 and 35 years old who had mild COVID-19 (a few samples of this study predate the infection). Cell type and time point are not known. Specimen: PBMCs or a T cell subset sorted from them (not recorded which). The rearrangement joins TRBV7-6 to TRBJ1-5, with D unresolved. CDR3: CASSLELGRPQHF. CDR3 DNA: TGTGCCAGCAGCTTAGAGCTAGGGAGGCCCCAGCATTTT. The full variable domain, its missing parts supplied by reference TRBV7-6 and TRBJ1-5, is GAGVSQSPRYKVTKRGQDVALRCDPISGHVSLYWYRQALGQGPEFLTYFNYEAQQDKSGLPNDRFSAERPEGSISTLTIQRTEQRDSAMYRCASSLELGRPQHFGDGTRLSIL.